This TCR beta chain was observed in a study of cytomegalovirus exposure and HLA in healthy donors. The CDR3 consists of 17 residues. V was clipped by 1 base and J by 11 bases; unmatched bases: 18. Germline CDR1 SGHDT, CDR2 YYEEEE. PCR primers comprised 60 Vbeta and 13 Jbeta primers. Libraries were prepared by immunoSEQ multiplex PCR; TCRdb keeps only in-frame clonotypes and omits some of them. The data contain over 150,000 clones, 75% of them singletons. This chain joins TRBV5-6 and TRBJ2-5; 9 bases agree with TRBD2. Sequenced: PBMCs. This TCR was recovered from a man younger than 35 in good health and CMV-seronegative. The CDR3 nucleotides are TGTGCCAGCAGCTTGAGCGTAGATAGCGGGAGAACTGGTGAGCAGTACTTC. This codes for CASSLSVDSGRTGEQYF.